Here is one TCR beta chain with its context. This clone occurred once. Its antigen specificity is not known. There are no base qualities to consult, and no much larger clone falls within one base. V is pared back by 1 base and J by 8 bases, with 14 bases lying between the germline termini. From the germline V gene, CDR1 is SGHNT and CDR2 is YENEEA. The CDR3 covers 14 residues, taking in both the cysteine and the phenylalanine. Just CDR3 DNA is preserved here, 42 bases in frame from base 1. Library prep was done by the immunoSEQ multiplex PCR assay. For the multiplex PCR, a mixture combining 60 forward primers for TCR Vbeta segments and 13 reverse primers for TCR Jbeta segments was used. The CDR3 region of rearranged TCR beta genes was amplified from genomic DNA by a multiplex PCR assay. The Illumina HiSeq System was used to sequence the amplified TCR beta libraries as 87-base-pair reads. In the source study's methods: A later analysis tallied approximately 87 million unique TCR beta chains across the 666 repertoires, and about 10 million of those chains were shared by two or more donors. A nearest-neighbor algorithm error-corrected the raw reads and collapsed the reads into unique sequences, merging closely related sequences to remove PCR and sequencing errors. To assign V, D and J gene segments, CDR3 sequences were aligned to IMGT reference sequences. For a sequence to be retained, a match of at least six nucleotides was required to both a V gene segment and a J gene segment. Rearrangements were classified as productive when the CDR3 lacked stop codons and remained in frame with V and J, and all other rearrangements were classified as non-productive. CDR3 was defined according to IMGT convention as the region running from the second conserved V-encoded cysteine to the conserved J-encoded phenylalanine. The earlier analysis of about 560 of the donors excluded any sequence lacking an unambiguous match to a single V gene segment. In an earlier analysis of several hundred of the donors, V segments were called functional above 56.7% productive rearrangements and were called segregating when the between-donor standard deviation exceeded 5%. To diagnose cytomegalovirus status from the catalog of TCR beta chain sequences, a statistical classification framework was built. In a later analysis, TCR nucleotide sequences were compared against IMGT/GENE-DB human TR gene sequences so that V and J genes could be assigned. Using the TCRdist pipeline, a later analysis assigned CDR3 sequences along with most-parsimonious VDJ recombination scenarios. In a later analysis, every TCR beta chain was defined by the combination of its CDR3 amino acid sequence and its V-gene family, and reads without a unique V-gene family were dropped. A later analysis removed 450 to 600 highly shared, low-generation-probability nucleotide sequences to deal with suspected cross-contamination and a sequencing artifact. In a later analysis, a clonal expansion index was calculated for each public chain from normalized within-repertoire ranks of inferred template counts. Generation probabilities in a later analysis came from a VDJ recombination model fitted to out-of-frame rearrangements, and those results were checked against IGoR. In a later analysis, TCR-TCR, TCR-HLA and TCR-CMV co-occurrence was scored with hypergeometric tests, and a repertoire-size bias correction was applied to TCR pairs. In a later analysis, false discovery rates were estimated by permuting HLA or CMV assignments 20 times. In a later analysis, co-occurring TCRs were grouped using DBSCAN, with TCRdist sequence similarity added in when clustering inside HLA-allele-positive subsets. Co-occurrence clustering excluded repertoires with fewer than 30,000 or more than 120,000 public chains, plus five with anomalous nucleotide sharing. Drawn from immuneACCESS, this table holds only the in-frame rearrangements with V and J called that TCRdb kept. Clones are partly lost; checked studies trace under half to an unresolved V gene and leave the rest unexplained. V, J and clone size were drawn from that table, and D and trimming were deduced from the DNA. Recorded for this sample are over 85,000 clones; approximately 77% of them occurred a single time. The biggest ten clones account for roughly 7.7% of the sample.

This entry belongs to a study of cytomegalovirus exposure and HLA in healthy donors (dated by TCRdb to about 2017). For context, the study as a whole: An earlier analysis of several hundred of the donors reported roughly 300 Gb of sequence data and more than 90 million unique TCR beta sequences from 190 million or so T cells. Several DR-DQ haplotypes were treated as single units for association and clustering because of strong linkage in the cohort. The number of typed donors differed by locus: roughly 629-630 for A, B, C, DRB1 and DQB1; approximately 540 for DQA1; some 610 for DPA1; and some 430 for DPB1. Across about 370 genotyped donors of the cohort, an average of approximately 220,000 unique TCR beta nucleotide sequences per donor were sequenced, and roughly 20% of those sequences were non-productive. A separate validation cohort of over a hundred different subjects was used in addition to the 666-subject first cohort. Class I and class II HLA loci were covered by the typing at four-digit resolution. All discovery cohort repertoires had been generated on a single sequencing platform. The study aimed to test whether signatures of past pathogen exposure could be identified by cataloging public T cell receptors. In a later analysis, previously published TCR beta repertoires from about 670 donors were re-analyzed and high-resolution HLA genotyping was added so that TCR occurrence patterns could be studied. The study profiled the T cell repertoires of hundreds of subjects by immunosequencing and related them to cytomegalovirus serostatus. Donor age, sex, ethnicity and CMV serostatus were compiled alongside the repertoire data. An earlier analysis of 500 to 750 of the donors applied high-throughput TCR beta sequencing to assess whether each TCR beta V gene segment acted as functional or pseudogenic. A later genetic analysis took genome-wide SNP genotypes for about 55% of the 666 donors and used that subset as a discovery cohort. The genetic ancestry cluster associated with self-reported Caucasian donors included 70% to 85% of the 300 to 400 genotyped donors. Rather than using new phenotypic data, the later analysis identified candidate immune exposures from TCR beta sequences and from how often those sequences occurred across donors. To predict cytomegalovirus infection status, the study brought together high-throughput TCR immunosequencing, statistical association of individual TCRs with disease status, and machine learning. Approximately 300 gigabases of sequencing data and 70 million to 100 million unique TCR sequences made up an early release that covered approximately 700 HLA-typed donors. Findings and caveats that apply to the study as a whole: The authors suggested that the approach could potentially be generalized to other disease states and immunological phenotypes. Specific HLA alleles were associated with about 17,000 TCR beta sequences at a false discovery rate of 0.05 in a later analysis. In an earlier analysis of approximately 590 of the donors, most TCR beta V segments were observed in productive rearrangements about 87% or about 30% of the time, broadly matching IMGT annotations. A cluster of highly shared sequence variants was judged likely to be a technical artifact of the sequencing pipeline. In vitro tests confirmed that a few of the cytomegalovirus-associated TCR beta chains recognize cytomegalovirus antigens. Because counts were too low, roughly 17 rarely observed V segments, including chromosome 9 orphons, were left out of the earlier analysis of about 620 of the donors. A further reported finding was that TCR beta sequences accurately predicted the HLA-A and HLA-B alleles for most subjects in the first cohort. In this cohort, only TCR beta chains were sequenced, and detectable features were limited by the absence of alpha or paired-chain data. For the cohort, immune exposure information was limited to CMV serostatus. Compared with the roughly 720-donor mean, donors in an Asian-associated ancestry cluster had fewer N-insertions in productive TCRs, according to a later genetic analysis. In a later analysis, several top co-occurrence clusters were reported to appear linked to parvovirus B19, influenza, CMV and Epstein-Barr virus. Correlated functional status among segregating V segments might be attributable to linkage disequilibrium, but an unknown experimental factor could not be ruled out. An association between a missense DCLRE1C variant and V-gene and J-gene trimming of TCR beta chains was found in a later genetic analysis and replicated in an independent cohort. Because some donors lacked HLA typing at each locus, the association tests relied only on the typed subset. The classifier was reported to diagnose cytomegalovirus status with high specificity and sensitivity in both the original cohort and the validation cohort. The presence/absence analyses assumed that sequencing depth was roughly uniform across donors, and that assumption may not be true. In the study, around 160 TCR beta chains were listed as associated with cytomegalovirus. In a later analysis, the rate of TCR association differed among HLA loci, with DRB1 alleles having the most associated TCRs and HLA-C alleles having the fewest. In a later analysis, HLA-associated TCR beta chains were found to be more clonally expanded and to have lower generation probabilities than equally common non-associated chains. Most TCR sequences were observed very rarely across donors, whereas some public TCRs were present in many individuals. Because the 87-base-pair reads could not distinguish some IMGT-functional V segments, including TRBV6-2 and TRBV6-3, those segments were excluded. When HLA alleles, especially DR and DQ, strongly co-occurred, TCR associations were difficult to assign to individual alleles. According to a later analysis, most CMV-associated TCR beta chains appeared to be HLA-restricted, and the HLA associations seemed to be driven largely by CMV exposure.

In total, 666 healthy bone marrow donors made up the cohort. Cohort members were all nominally healthy when sampled, although unrecorded immune exposures were likely present. The donor tested CMV seronegative and was one of the 352 seronegative cohort members. A peripheral blood sample was collected from each donor, and TCR beta sequencing was performed on peripheral blood mononuclear cells. Genomic DNA extraction from the blood cell samples was performed with the Qiagen DNeasy Blood Extraction Kit. The chain joins TRBV11-3 to TRBJ1-1, with the identity of the D gene unclear. This receptor was identified in a female donor in good health and CMV-seronegative. Sequencing input: PBMCs. The sequenced DNA: TGTGCCAGCAGCTTAGGATCTCGAGGGTACGAAGCTTTCTTT. It codes for CASSLGSRGYEAFF.